The T cell receptor (beta chain) under discussion was sequenced for a study of T cell repertoires in cytomegalovirus infection. This clonotype was seen ten or more times. Its matching antigen is unknown. TCRdb re-called the reads with MiXCR, one entry per CDR3 protein. Of 640,000 or so distinct CDR3 sequences listed, 33% were seen once; the top ten hold over 15%. This CDR3 is built from 12 residues. CDR1 and CDR2 (germline): MNHEY, SMNVEV (reference sequence). Deletions cut 6 bases from V and 4 bases from J, with 9 bases between. Sequencing was performed on cultured PBMCs, taken from culture after CMV antigen stimulation. The chain employs TRBV27 and TRBJ2-5, with a possible D match to TRBD1 (5 bases). The receptor was derived from a human donor in good health (CMV status not recorded). Some clones in this sample may be carry-over from other donors' samples. The CDR3 loop is CASSFRGETQYF. The CDR3 bases are TGTGCCAGCAGCTTTAGGGGAGAGACCCAGTACTTC.